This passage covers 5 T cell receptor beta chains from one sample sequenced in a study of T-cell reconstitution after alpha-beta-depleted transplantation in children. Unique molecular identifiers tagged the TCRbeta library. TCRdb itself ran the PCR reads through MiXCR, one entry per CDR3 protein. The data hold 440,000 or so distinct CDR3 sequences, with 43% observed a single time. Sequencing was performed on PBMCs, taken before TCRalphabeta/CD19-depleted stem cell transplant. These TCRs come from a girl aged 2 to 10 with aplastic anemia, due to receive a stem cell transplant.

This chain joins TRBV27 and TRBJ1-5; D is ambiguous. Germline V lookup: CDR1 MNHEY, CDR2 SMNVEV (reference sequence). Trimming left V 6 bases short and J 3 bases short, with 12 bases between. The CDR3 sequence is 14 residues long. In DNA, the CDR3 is TGTGCCAGCAGGGGCCGGACGTACAATCAGCCCCAGCATTTT. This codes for CASRGRTYNQPQHF.

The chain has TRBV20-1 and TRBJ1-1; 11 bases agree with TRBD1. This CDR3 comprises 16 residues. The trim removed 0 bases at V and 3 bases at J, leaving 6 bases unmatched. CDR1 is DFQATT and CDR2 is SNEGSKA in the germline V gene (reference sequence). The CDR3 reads CSAREGTGGPHTEAFF. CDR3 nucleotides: TGCAGTGCTAGAGAAGGGACAGGGGGTCCGCACACTGAAGCTTTCTTT.

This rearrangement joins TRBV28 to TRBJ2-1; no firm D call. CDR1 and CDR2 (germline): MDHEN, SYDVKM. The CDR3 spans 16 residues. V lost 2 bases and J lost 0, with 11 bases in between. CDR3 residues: CASSLRLHSSYNEQFF. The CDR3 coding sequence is TGTGCCAGCAGTTTACGGCTCCATTCCTCCTACAATGAGCAGTTCTTC. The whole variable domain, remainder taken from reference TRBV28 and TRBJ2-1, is DVKVTQSSRYLVKRTGEKVFLECVQDMDHENMFWYRQDPGLGLRLIYFSYDVKMKEKGDIPEGYSVSREKKERFSLILESASTNQTSMYLCASSLRLHSSYNEQFFGPGTRLTVL.

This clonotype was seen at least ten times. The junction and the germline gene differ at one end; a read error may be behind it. The CDR3 loop reads CTSWDRVPQNEQYF. As DNA, the CDR3 is TGCACCAGCTGGGACCGGGTCCCACAGAACGAGCAGTACTTC. The chain employs TRBV27 and TRBJ2-7, with D perhaps matching TRBD1 or TRBD2 (5 bases each). CDR1 MNHEY and CDR2 SMNVEV come from the germline V gene (reference sequence). This CDR3 spans 14 amino acids.

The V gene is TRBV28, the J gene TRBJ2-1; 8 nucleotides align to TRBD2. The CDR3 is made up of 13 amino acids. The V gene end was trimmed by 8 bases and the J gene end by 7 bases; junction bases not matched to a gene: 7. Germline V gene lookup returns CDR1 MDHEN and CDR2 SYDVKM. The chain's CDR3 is CASAQGGRNEQFF. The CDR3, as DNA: TGTGCCAGCGCCCAAGGCGGGAGGAATGAGCAGTTCTTC.